A selection of T cell receptor beta chains follows, all from one sample in a study of T cells in Graves' hyperthyroidism and ophthalmopathy. TCRdb itself ran the multiplex PCR reads through MiXCR, one entry per CDR3 protein. The sample lists about 570,000 distinct CDR3 sequences, more than 45% occurring once. Sequenced material: peripheral blood or thyroid tissue (not recorded which). These receptors all come from an adult woman with Graves' disease, either hyperthyroidism or ophthalmopathy (not recorded which). Both conserved end residues are part of each CDR3. Each record gives: clone size, V gene, CDR3 length, D gene, J gene, CDR3 protein, CDR3 DNA. D genes are given only for firm matches. The size field is filled for only some rows; it gives once, few, many or a size class.

.,TRBV20-1,13,TRBD1,TRBJ2-5,CSADRGRDQPQYF,TGCAGTGCCGACAGGGGGCGCGATCAGCCCCAGTACTTC
many,TRBV2,15,.,TRBJ2-7,CASSEAFGTPNEQYF,TGTGCCAGCAGTGAAGCTTTTGGGACCCCGAACGAGCAGTACTTC
.,TRBV6-5,12,.,TRBJ1-2,CASRVRGEGYTF,TGTGCCAGCAGGGTTCGGGGAGAGGGCTACACCTTC
many,TRBV9,16,TRBD1,TRBJ1-6,CASSVSGTEPNSPLHF,TGTGCCAGCAGCGTATCAGGGACAGAACCTAATTCACCCCTCCACTTT
.,TRBV12-3/TRBV12-4,13,.,TRBJ1-1,CASSLNGFTEAFF,TGTGCCAGCAGTTTGAACGGCTTCACTGAAGCTTTCTTT
many,TRBV2,13,.,TRBJ1-5,CASSGRVNQPQHF,TGTGCCAGCAGTGGAAGGGTAAATCAGCCCCAGCATTTT
.,TRBV7-9,14,.,TRBJ2-7,CASSRPGRSYEQYF,TGTGCCAGCAGTCGACCAGGGAGGTCCTACGAGCAGTACTTC
.,TRBV5-1,14,TRBD1,TRBJ2-7,CASSARDREYEQYF,TGCGCCAGCAGTGCTAGGGACAGGGAGTACGAGCAGTACTTC
.,TRBV4-2,13,TRBD1,TRBJ2-7,CASSQDGDRAQYF,TGTGCCAGCAGCCAAGATGGGGACAGGGCGCAGTACTTC
few,TRBV5-1,14,.,TRBJ1-1,CASTLMGFHTEAFF,TGCGCCAGCACCCTAATGGGATTCCACACTGAAGCTTTCTTT
many,TRBV7-9,17,.,TRBJ2-7,CASSLYRAGAHRDEQYF,TGTGCCAGCAGCTTATACCGGGCGGGGGCCCATCGGGACGAGCAGTACTTC
few,TRBV10-2,14,.,TRBJ1-2,CASSDRQANYGYTF,TGCGCCAGCAGTGACAGGCAAGCTAACTATGGCTACACCTTC
few,TRBV18,13,.,TRBJ2-7,CASHHDQGLEQYF,TGTGCCAGCCACCACGACCAGGGTCTCGAGCAGTACTTC
many,TRBV2,15,TRBD2,TRBJ2-2,CASGGTSGNTGELFF,TGTGCCAGCGGGGGGACTAGCGGAAACACCGGGGAGCTGTTTTTT
many,TRBV6-6,14,.,TRBJ2-7,CASTSMGLTYEQYF,TGTGCCAGCACCTCGATGGGCCTCACCTACGAGCAGTACTTC
.,TRBV9,14,.,TRBJ2-3,CASSQAQNTDTQYF,TGTGCCAGCAGCCAAGCACAGAACACAGATACGCAGTATTTT
.,TRBV7-2,15,TRBD1,TRBJ1-4,CASSLDRGLGEKLFF,TGTGCCAGCAGCTTGGACAGGGGGCTTGGTGAAAAACTGTTTTTT
.,TRBV20-1,13,TRBD1,TRBJ1-5,CSARAEGARAQHF,TGCAGTGCTAGAGCGGAGGGGGCAAGGGCCCAGCATTTT
many,TRBV5-1,14,.,TRBJ1-1,CASSRQTRNTEAFF,TGCGCCAGCAGCCGCCAGACCCGAAACACTGAAGCTTTCTTT
once,TRBV19,14,.,TRBJ2-7,CASSMGDGAYEQYF,TGTGCCAGTAGTATGGGGGACGGTGCCTACGAGCAGTACTTC
few,TRBV12-3/TRBV12-4,13,.,TRBJ1-3,CASSFRGVNTIYF,TGTGCCAGCAGTTTCCGAGGAGTGAACACCATATATTTT
many,TRBV7-9,15,TRBD1,TRBJ1-4,CASSSRTGANEKLFF,TGTGCCAGCAGCTCCCGGACAGGGGCTAATGAAAAACTGTTTTTT
many,TRBV27,15,TRBD1,TRBJ1-6,CASSSGQGWNSPLHF,TGTGCCAGCAGTTCCGGACAGGGCTGGAATTCACCCCTCCACTTT
once,TRBV7-8,15,TRBD1,TRBJ2-5,CASSPSGQGAGTQYF,TGTGCCAGCAGCCCAAGCGGACAGGGGGCAGGCACCCAGTACTTC
.,TRBV29-1,14,.,TRBJ1-3,CSVEARAEINTIYF,TGCAGCGTTGAAGCAAGAGCGGAGATAAACACCATATATTTT
many,TRBV19,15,TRBD2,TRBJ2-7,CASSHGTSFGYEQYF,TGTGCCAGTAGCCACGGGACTAGCTTTGGGTACGAGCAGTACTTC
.,TRBV7-9,17,TRBD1,TRBJ1-3,CASSLARARGDGNTIYF,TGTGCCAGCAGCTTAGCTAGGGCCAGGGGGGACGGAAACACCATATATTTT
.,TRBV5-4,14,.,TRBJ2-5,CASSSSMYQETQYF,TGTGCCAGCAGCTCCTCAATGTACCAAGAGACCCAGTACTTC
many,TRBV7-3,19,TRBD2,TRBJ2-2,CASSLTQTGTSGSTGELFF,TGTGCCAGCAGCTTAACCCAGACCGGGACTAGCGGGAGCACCGGGGAGCTGTTTTTT
few,TRBV20-1,11,.,TRBJ1-2,CSGSGPYGYTF,TGCAGTGGATCCGGCCCCTATGGCTACACCTTC
.,TRBV15,14,.,TRBJ2-5,CATWKGGGVETQYF,TGTGCCACCTGGAAGGGAGGAGGTGTTGAGACCCAGTACTTC
few,TRBV24-1,12,.,TRBJ1-2,CATSENRVGYTF,TGTGCCACCAGTGAAAACAGGGTTGGCTACACCTTC
many,TRBV19,17,.,TRBJ1-5,CASSIGIRGEGNQPQHF,TGTGCCAGTAGTATAGGAATTAGAGGTGAGGGCAATCAGCCCCAGCATTTT
.,TRBV18,13,.,TRBJ1-4,CASSVQGNEKLFF,TGTGCCAGCTCAGTCCAGGGAAATGAAAAACTGTTTTTT
.,TRBV18,17,.,TRBJ1-6,CASSTGTSTVYNSPLHF,TGTGCCAGCTCAACGGGGACTTCTACAGTCTATAATTCACCCCTCCACTTT
.,TRBV5-4,15,TRBD2,TRBJ2-7,CASSPGVGGTYEQYF,TGTGCCAGCAGCCCGGGTGTGGGAGGGACCTACGAGCAGTACTTC
.,TRBV10-3,13,.,TRBJ1-3,CAINSGPGNTIYF,TGTGCCATCAATTCGGGACCTGGAAACACCATATATTTT
.,TRBV7-9,12,.,TRBJ2-7,CASSQAAYEQYF,TGTGCCAGCAGCCAGGCGGCCTACGAGCAGTACTTC
few,TRBV19,15,.,TRBJ1-1,CASSRGDILNTEAFF,TGTGCCAGTAGTAGGGGAGACATTTTGAACACTGAAGCTTTCTTT
.,TRBV24-1,13,TRBD1,TRBJ1-4,CAASEGAHEKLFF,TGTGCCGCCAGTGAGGGGGCACACGAAAAACTGTTTTTT
few,TRBV6-5,15,.,TRBJ1-5,CASSYTGNSNQPQHF,TGTGCCAGCAGTTACACAGGGAATAGCAATCAGCCCCAGCATTTT